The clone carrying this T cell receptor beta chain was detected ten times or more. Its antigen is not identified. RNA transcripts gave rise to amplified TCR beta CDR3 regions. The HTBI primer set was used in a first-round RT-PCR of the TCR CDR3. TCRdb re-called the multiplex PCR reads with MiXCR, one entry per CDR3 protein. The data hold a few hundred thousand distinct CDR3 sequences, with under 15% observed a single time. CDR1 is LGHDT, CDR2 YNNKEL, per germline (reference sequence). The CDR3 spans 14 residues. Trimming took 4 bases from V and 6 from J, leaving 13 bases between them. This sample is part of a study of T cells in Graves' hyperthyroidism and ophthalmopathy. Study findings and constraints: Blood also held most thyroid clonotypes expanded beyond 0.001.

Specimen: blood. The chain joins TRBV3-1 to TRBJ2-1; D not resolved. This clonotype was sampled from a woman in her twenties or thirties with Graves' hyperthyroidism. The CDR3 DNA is TGTGCCAGCAGCCTCCTCTCAGCCGGCAATGAGCAGTTCTTC. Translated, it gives CASSLLSAGNEQFF.